These 31 T cell receptor beta chains were sequenced from one sample in a study of blood T cell repertoires in COVID-19. The protocol was immunoSEQ multiplex PCR, while the TCRdb copy is restricted to in-frame clones and leaves out a portion. The data contain about 55,000 clones, approximately 90% of them singletons. Source material: peripheral blood. These TCRs come from a man between 40 and 49 years old with acute or convalescent COVID-19.

The chain uses TRBV18 and TRBJ2-5; 8 bases match TRBD2. CDR1 and CDR2 (germline): KGHSH, LQKENI. This CDR3 has 16 amino acids. V was clipped by 3 bases and J by 1 base; unmatched bases: 7. CDR3 bases: TGTGCCAGCTCACCGAGGGTAGCGGGGACCCAAGAGACCCAGTACTTC. Its protein product is CASSPRVAGTQETQYF.

This clone was counted once. The genes are TRBV3-1 (or the pseudogene TRBV3-2) and TRBJ1-1; 11 bases map to TRBD1. Trimming took 3 bases from V and 5 from J; bases not matched to a gene: 5. The germline V gene has CDR1 LGHDT and CDR2 YNNKEL (reference sequence). CDR3 length equals 15 residues. Written as DNA, the CDR3 is TGTGCCAGCAGCCAGGGGGACAGGGGGGGAACTGAAGCTTTCTTT. This encodes CASSQGDRGGTEAFF.

The chain carries TRBV9 and TRBJ2-2; 7 nucleotides align to TRBD1. V lost 5 bases, J lost 5 bases, and 6 bases stayed unmatched. The CDR3 spans 14 residues. CDR1 and CDR2 (germline): SGDLS, YYNGEE. The chain's CDR3 is CASSFTGVTGELFF. The CDR3 nucleotides are TGTGCCAGCAGTTTCACAGGGGTTACCGGGGAGCTGTTTTTT.

This chain connects TRBV19 to TRBJ2-5, with 7 bases identical to TRBD2. There are 15 residues in the CDR3. Per the germline V gene, CDR1 is LNHDA and CDR2 is SQIVND (reference sequence). Trimming took 10 bases from V and 5 from J; bases not matched to a gene: 16. CDR3 DNA sequence: TGTGCCACTAAGGAGATTGTGGGAGGGACTGAGACCCAGTACTTC. Protein: CATKEIVGGTETQYF.

This chain links TRBV5-4 with TRBJ2-3; weak D call: TRBD2 (5 bases). CDR3 length: 16 residues. From germline, CDR1 is SGHNT and CDR2 YYREEE (reference sequence). The V end lost 2 bases, the J end lost 3 bases, and 16 bases lay between the germline ends. The CDR3 loop is CASSFESGPGTDTQYF. The CDR3 DNA sequence: TGTGCCAGCAGCTTTGAAAGCGGTCCCGGTACAGATACGCAGTATTTT.

As DNA, the CDR3 is TGCAGCGTTGGGGGCGTGGGGGCCTCCTACGAGCAGTACTTC. This gives the protein CSVGGVGASYEQYF. The chain recombines TRBV29-1 with TRBJ2-7, with D possibly matching TRBD1 (6 bases). The CDR3 runs to 14 residues. The germline V and J ends were trimmed by 4 bases and 0 bases, with 13 bases remaining between them. Germline V gene sequence: CDR1 SQVTM, CDR2 ANQGSEA.

This chain links TRBV12-5 with TRBJ1-4, with 7 bases fitting TRBD1. Germline CDR1 LGHNT, CDR2 FRNRAP. V was pared by 6 bases and J by 2 bases, with 15 bases of the junction left unmatched. The CDR3 length is 18 residues. DNA of the CDR3: TGTGCTAGTGGCCTAGCTATAAAGGGGGCGGTGACTAATGAAAAACTGTTTTTT. This encodes CASGLAIKGAVTNEKLFF.

The chain recombines TRBV10-3 with TRBJ1-1, with D maybe TRBD1 (5 bases). The V end lost 10 bases, the J end lost 7 bases, and 16 bases lay between the germline ends. This CDR3 has 12 amino acids. Germline CDR1 reads ENHRY; CDR2 reads SYGVKD. The CDR3 sequence: CATAGTEREAFF. The CDR3 DNA sequence: TGTGCCACCGCGGGGACGGAGCGTGAAGCTTTCTTT.

The count of this clone is one. The chain has TRBV6-5 and TRBJ1-3, with D uncertain. V was trimmed by 5 bases and J by 4 bases, leaving 3 bases between them. The CDR3 extends over 11 amino acids. The germline V gene has CDR1 MNHEY and CDR2 SVGAGI. The CDR3 spells CASSQGNTIYF. The CDR3 coding sequence is TGTGCCAGCAGTCAGGGAAACACCATATATTTT.

V and J are TRBV25-1 and TRBJ2-3; 7 nucleotides match TRBD1. The CDR3 has 13 residues. The ends lost 5 bases at V and 6 bases at J; junction bases unmatched: 5. CDR1 and CDR2 from the germline V gene are MGHDK and SYGVNS. The CDR3 reads CASSRGGADTQYF. The CDR3 DNA follows: TGTGCCAGCAGTCGAGGGGGCGCGGATACGCAGTATTTT. Full variable domain (remainder filled in from reference TRBV25-1 and TRBJ2-3): EADIYQTPRYLVIGTGKKITLECSQTMGHDKMYWYQQDPGMELHLIHYSYGVNSTEKGDLSSESTVSRIRTEHFPLTLESARPSHTSQYLCASSRGGADTQYFGPGTRLTVL.

The chain links TRBV29-1 to TRBJ1-2; D possibly corresponds to TRBD1 (6 bases). From germline, CDR1 is SQVTM and CDR2 ANQGSEA. The CDR3 is 12 residues long. The CDR3 DNA follows: TGCGGGGGCGGGCAGGGTCGGCATGGCTACACCTTC. Translated, it gives CGGGQGRHGYTF.

The rearrangement links TRBV7-3 to TRBJ2-1, with no clear D. CDR1 and CDR2 (germline): SGHTA, FQGTGA. CDR3 length equals 11 residues. Trimming took 10 bases from V and 6 from J, leaving 10 bases between them. The CDR3 DNA reads TGTGCCACCCGAACGGGCAATGAGCAGTTCTTC. It translates to CATRTGNEQFF.

This sequence joins TRBV14 and TRBJ1-2; D unresolved. CDR1 SGHDN and CDR2 FVKESK come from the germline V gene. CDR3 size: 13 residues. V was pared by 4 bases and J by 4 bases, with 10 bases between. Here the CDR3 reads CASSLDMGYGYTF. The CDR3 coding sequence is TGTGCCAGCAGCCTCGACATGGGCTATGGCTACACCTTC.

This chain joins TRBV27 and TRBJ1-5; a weak D match, TRBD1 (6 bases). The V and J ends lost 1 base and 9 bases respectively, with 19 bases between them. This CDR3 is 16 amino acids long. From germline, CDR1 is MNHEY and CDR2 SMNVEV (reference sequence). Here the CDR3 DNA reads TGTGCCAGCAGTTTATTGCCGTTGACAGGCTCTCGGCCCCAGCATTTT. Translated, it gives CASSLLPLTGSRPQHF.

The V call is TRBV7-9, the J call TRBJ1-5; D remains unclear. The V gene lost 4 bases and the J gene lost 4 bases, with 8 bases spanning the gap. The CDR3 runs 13 residues. Germline loops: CDR1 SEHNR, CDR2 FQNEAQ (reference sequence). CDR3 DNA: TGTGCCAGCAGCTCCTTCGGGAATCAGCCCCAGCATTTT. Protein product: CASSSFGNQPQHF.

The rearrangement links TRBV5-6 to TRBJ1-2; D is possibly TRBD1 (6 bases). The CDR3 loop spans 14 amino acids. Germline V CDR1 and CDR2: SGHDT, YYEEEE. The germline V and J ends were trimmed by 3 bases and 4 bases, with 13 bases remaining between them. CDR3: CASSSGVYSYGYTF. In nucleotides, the CDR3 is TGTGCCAGCAGCTCAGGGGTTTACTCCTATGGCTACACCTTC.

The chain couples TRBV5-1 to TRBJ1-4; 7 bases agree with TRBD1. Germline assignment: CDR1 SGHRS and CDR2 YFSETQ. V shed 4 bases and J 7 bases; nucleotides not matched to a gene: 10. CDR3 length: 15 residues. CDR3 nucleotides: TGCGCCAGCAGCGCCGGGACAGATGAGGGTGAAAAACTGTTTTTT. It yields the protein CASSAGTDEGEKLFF.

The rearrangement links TRBV7-2 to TRBJ2-1; 7 bases match TRBD2. The CDR3 covers 12 residues. Germline V gene data show CDR1 as SGHTA and CDR2 as FQGNSA. J gave up 15 bases and V 1 base, and 6 bases lay outside the gene matches. The CDR3 DNA sequence: TGTGCCAGCAGCTTAGACCGGGACTATCTGTTCTTC. Translation: CASSLDRDYLFF.

The genes are TRBV7-2 and TRBJ1-2; tentatively, D is TRBD1 (6 bases). Trimming removed 3 bases from V and 4 bases from J, with 18 bases in between. The length of the CDR3 is 16 residues. Germline CDR1 SGHTA, CDR2 FQGNSA. CDR3 region: CASSFSSQGSGYGYTF. CDR3 DNA: TGTGCCAGCAGCTTTAGCTCACAGGGATCGGGCTATGGCTACACCTTC.

This clone was seen a single time. The rearrangement links TRBV5-1 to TRBJ1-1, with 7 bases aligning to TRBD1. This CDR3 has 15 residues. Germline loops: CDR1 SGHRS, CDR2 YFSETQ. The trim removed 0 bases at V and 6 bases at J, leaving 8 bases unmatched. CDR3 bases: TGCGCCAGCAGCTTGGGAAGGGGGCGGAGGGCTGAAGCTTTCTTT. Its protein is CASSLGRGRRAEAFF.

The V and J genes are TRBV6-5 and TRBJ1-1; 7 nucleotides align to TRBD1. Germline V gene sequence: CDR1 MNHEY, CDR2 SVGAGI. After removal of 10 bases from V and 3 bases from J, the junction contained 8 bases not matched to a gene. This CDR3 is 13 amino acids long. CDR3 sequence (DNA): TGTGCCATTTTGACAGGGACCCACACTGAAGCTTTCTTT. Its translation: CAILTGTHTEAFF.

The V gene is TRBV5-6, the J gene TRBJ1-3; D gene ambiguous. The CDR3 is 16 residues long. From germline, CDR1 is SGHDT and CDR2 YYEEEE. V was shortened by 4 bases and J by 1 base, with 15 bases between the two germline ends. The CDR3 spells CASSLEGGKSGNTIYF. CDR3 coding DNA: TGTGCCAGCAGCCTCGAGGGAGGAAAATCTGGAAACACCATATATTTT.

The chain links TRBV2 to TRBJ2-7, with 8 nucleotides matching TRBD2. The CDR3 is made up of 14 amino acids. Germline lookup yields CDR1 SNHLY and CDR2 FYNNEI. After removal of 7 bases from V and 6 bases from J, the junction contained 11 bases not matched to a gene. CDR3 in DNA: TGTGCCAGCAAGAGGACTAGCTCACGGGGCGAGCAGTACTTC. Protein product: CASKRTSSRGEQYF.

The V gene is TRBV6-2 or TRBV6-3, the J gene TRBJ2-7, with D perhaps matching TRBD2 (5 bases). Trimming pared 6 bases from V and 4 bases from J, leaving 16 bases between. This CDR3 contains 14 residues. CDR1 and CDR2 from the germline V gene are MNHEY and SVGEGT. The CDR3 bases are TGTGCCAGCAGCCCCCCGGGGTTCGTTTACGAGCAGTACTTC. Its protein product is CASSPPGFVYEQYF.

This clone was counted once. V is TRBV19 and J is TRBJ1-1, with 9 nucleotides matching TRBD1. Germline CDR1 is LNHDA and CDR2 is SQIVND (reference sequence). This CDR3 contains 15 residues. V was clipped by 6 bases and J by 5 bases; unmatched bases: 10. The CDR3 DNA sequence: TGTGCCAGTAGGACGACCGGGACAGGGCTGACTGAAGCTTTCTTT. It translates to CASRTTGTGLTEAFF.

The CDR3 is CASSEQVLNTEAFF. The CDR3 nucleotides are TGTGCCAGCAGTGAACAGGTCTTGAACACTGAAGCTTTCTTT. V usage is TRBV6-1 and J usage is TRBJ1-1; D not certain. V lost 2 bases and J 0 bases, leaving 7 bases between the germline ends. Germline V gene sequence: CDR1 MNHNS, CDR2 SASEGT. This CDR3 has 14 amino acids.

The CDR3 coding sequence is TGTGCCAGTAGTAAAAAGGCCGGACTAGCGGTCTACAATGAGCAGTTCTTC. This codes for CASSKKAGLAVYNEQFF. The V gene is TRBV19, the J gene TRBJ2-1; TRBD2 agrees at 10 bases. The CDR3 has 17 residues. Germline V gene data show CDR1 as LNHDA and CDR2 as SQIVND (reference sequence). The ends lost 4 bases at V and 3 bases at J; junction bases unmatched: 9.

The rearrangement uses TRBV30 and TRBJ1-4; D possibly corresponds to TRBD1 (6 bases). The CDR3 is 12 residues long. CDR1 and CDR2 from the germline V gene are GTSNPN and SVGIG (reference sequence). Trimming took off 5 bases at V and 11 bases at J, with 15 bases between the two ends. The CDR3 here is CAWGYRVGKLFF. In DNA form, the CDR3 reads TGTGCCTGGGGATACAGGGTTGGCAAACTGTTTTTT. Based on the CDR3 plus reference TRBV30 and TRBJ1-4, the full variable domain is SQTIHQWPATLVQPVGSPLSLECTVEGTSNPNLYWYRQAAGRGLQLLFYSVGIGQISSEVPQNLSASRPQDRQFILSSKKLLLSDSGFYLCAWGYRVGKLFFGSGTQLSVL.

This clone was observed once. The chain is built from TRBV4-1 and TRBJ2-1; 7 nucleotides align to TRBD2. Germline CDR1 MGHRA, CDR2 YSYEKL. The CDR3 spans 15 residues. Trimming took 3 bases from V and 6 from J; bases not matched to a gene: 8. CDR3: CASSQLADTGNEQFF. Here the CDR3 DNA reads TGCGCCAGCAGCCAGCTAGCGGATACGGGCAATGAGCAGTTCTTC.

J is TRBJ2-1 and V is TRBV19, with TRBD2 as a possible D gene (5 bases). The CDR3 consists of 16 residues. The ends were cut back, 6 bases at V and 7 bases at J, with 22 bases in the middle. Germline CDR1 reads LNHDA; CDR2 reads SQIVND (reference sequence). CDR3 sequence: CASSDLGVGGWNEQFF. DNA of the CDR3: TGTGCCAGTAGCGACCTCGGAGTTGGCGGGTGGAATGAGCAGTTCTTC.

The rearrangement links TRBV5-1 to TRBJ1-1; no firm D call. V lost 7 bases, J lost 0 bases, and 13 bases lay in between. Per germline, CDR1 SGHRS and CDR2 YFSETQ. The length of the CDR3 is 14 residues. The CDR3 DNA is TGCGCCAGCTCCCGCGAAATCATGAACACTGAAGCTTTCTTT. Its translation is CASSREIMNTEAFF.